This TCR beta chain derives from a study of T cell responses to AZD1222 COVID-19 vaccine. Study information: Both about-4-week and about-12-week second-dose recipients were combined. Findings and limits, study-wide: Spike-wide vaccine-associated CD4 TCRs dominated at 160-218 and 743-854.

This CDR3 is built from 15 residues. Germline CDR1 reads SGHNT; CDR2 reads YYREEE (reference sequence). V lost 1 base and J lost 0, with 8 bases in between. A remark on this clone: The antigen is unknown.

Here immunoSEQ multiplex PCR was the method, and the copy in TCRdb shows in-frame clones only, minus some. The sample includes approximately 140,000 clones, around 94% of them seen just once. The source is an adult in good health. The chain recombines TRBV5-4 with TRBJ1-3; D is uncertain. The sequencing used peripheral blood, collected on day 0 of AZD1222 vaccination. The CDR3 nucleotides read TGTGCCAGCAGCTTGAGGCAGGTCTCTGGAAACACCATATATTTT. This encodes CASSLRQVSGNTIYF.